This T cell receptor beta chain was recovered during a study of blood T cell repertoires in COVID-19. At the level of the study: The study drew acute and convalescent COVID-19 samples from the United States, Italy and Spain.

Measured with immunoSEQ multiplex PCR; TCRdb has only the in-frame clones, and not every one. Among about 64,000 clones listed, almost 80% were seen once. Germline lookup yields CDR1 WNHNN and CDR2 SYGVQD (reference sequence). With 4 bases clipped from V and 9 bases from J, the junction kept 4 bases outside the gene matches. The CDR3 is 12 residues long. Sequencing was carried out using peripheral blood. The chain carries TRBV10-1 and TRBJ2-3; TRBD2 aligns across 7 bases. This clonotype originated in an elderly man with acute or convalescent COVID-19. The CDR3: CASSVSRGTQYF. The CDR3 coding sequence is TGCGCCAGCAGTGTCTCGCGGGGGACGCAGTATTTT.